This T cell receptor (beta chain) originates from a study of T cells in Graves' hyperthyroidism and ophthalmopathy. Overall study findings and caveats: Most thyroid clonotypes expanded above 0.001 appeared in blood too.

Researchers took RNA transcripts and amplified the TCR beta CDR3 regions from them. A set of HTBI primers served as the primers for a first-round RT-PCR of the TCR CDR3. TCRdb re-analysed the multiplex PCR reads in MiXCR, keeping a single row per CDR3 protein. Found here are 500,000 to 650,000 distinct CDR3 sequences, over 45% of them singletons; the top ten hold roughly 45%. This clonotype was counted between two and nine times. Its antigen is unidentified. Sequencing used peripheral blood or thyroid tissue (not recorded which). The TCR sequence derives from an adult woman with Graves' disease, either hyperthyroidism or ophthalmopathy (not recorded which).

The CDR3 nucleotides read TGTGCCATCAGTGAGTCCGGTCAGAACACTGAAGCTTTCTTT. Encoded protein: CAISESGQNTEAFF. This chain connects TRBV10-3 to TRBJ1-1; D not certain. This CDR3 spans 14 amino acids. V dropped 0 bases and J dropped 1 base, with 6 bases sitting between them. Per the germline V gene, CDR1 is ENHRY and CDR2 is SYGVKD.